What follows are 20 T cell receptor beta chains derived from one specimen sequenced in a study of T cells after yellow fever vaccination. Using its own MiXCR run on the 5' RACE reads, TCRdb lists one record per CDR3 protein. The sample lists just under 600,000 distinct CDR3 sequences; about 14% were seen once. The sample in question was PBMCs, obtained on the day of the yellow fever booster vaccination. These receptors were collected from a man aged 30-40 years who received the YFV17D yellow fever vaccine.

This clonotype has only a few counts. This sequence joins TRBV20-1 and TRBJ2-7, with D uncertain. This CDR3 contains 13 residues. The V gene lost 3 bases and the J gene lost 4 bases, with 13 bases spanning the gap. CDR1 DFQATT and CDR2 SNEGSKA come from the germline V gene (reference sequence). In DNA, the CDR3 is TGCAGTGCTAGCTTAGTTGAGGAGTACGAGCAGTACTTC. Translated: CSASLVEEYEQYF.

The chain uses TRBV15 and TRBJ2-3; D is uncertain. This CDR3 is built from 13 residues. V dropped 1 base and J dropped 4 bases, with 6 bases sitting between them. Germline loops: CDR1 LNHNV, CDR2 YYDKDF (reference sequence). CDR3 amino acids: CATSRAVADTQYF. The DNA for the CDR3 is TGTGCCACCAGCAGAGCTGTCGCAGATACGCAGTATTTT.

This clonotype has a handful of counts. The chain has TRBV3-1 and TRBJ1-6, with 7 bases matching TRBD1. V was pared by 3 bases and J by 6 bases, with 11 bases of the junction left unmatched. The germline gives CDR1 LGHDT, CDR2 YNNKEL (reference sequence). The CDR3 is 17 amino acids. The CDR3 protein is CASSHEGWAGGNSPLHF. CDR3 nucleotide sequence: TGTGCCAGCAGCCACGAGGGCTGGGCAGGGGGTAATTCACCCCTCCACTTT. Supplemented by reference TRBV3-1 and TRBJ1-6, the full variable domain reads DTAVSQTPKYLVTQMGNDKSIKCEQNLGHDTMYWYKQDSKKFLKIMFSYNNKELIINETVPNRFSPKSPDKAHLNLHINSLELGDSAVYFCASSHEGWAGGNSPLHFGNGTRLTVT.

This clonotype was recorded a few times. The V gene is TRBV10-3, the J gene TRBJ1-1, with 8 bases that match TRBD1. J lost 9 bases, V lost 6 bases, and 3 bases had no gene match. The germline gives CDR1 ENHRY, CDR2 SYGVKD. This CDR3 has 11 residues. The CDR3, as DNA: TGTGCCATCAGCGACAGGGGAAAAGCTTTCTTT. Translated: CAISDRGKAFF.

V usage is TRBV6-2 or TRBV6-3 and J usage is TRBJ2-7, with D unclear. Germline V gene data show CDR1 as MNHEY and CDR2 as SVGEGT. V shed 6 bases and J shed 11 bases, with 14 bases lying between them. The length of the CDR3 is 11 residues. CDR3 in DNA: TGTGCCAGCAGAGCTCCCCCCGCGGAGTACTTC. Protein: CASRAPPAEYF.

CDR3 sequence: CASSPTVAGIYNEQFF. CDR3 DNA sequence: TGTGCCAGCAGCCCTACTGTAGCGGGGATCTACAATGAGCAGTTCTTC. This chain connects TRBV7-9 to TRBJ2-1; the match to TRBD2 covers 8 bases. CDR1 is SEHNR, CDR2 FQNEAQ, per germline (reference sequence). CDR3 length equals 16 residues. V trimming: 5 bases; J trimming: 3 bases; junction bases outside the gene matches: 9.

V usage is TRBV5-4 and J usage is TRBJ1-6; D gene uncertain. Looked up from germline, CDR1 is SGHNT and CDR2 is YYREEE (reference sequence). The V and J ends lost 3 bases and 5 bases respectively, with 9 bases between them. The CDR3 has 14 residues. The DNA of the CDR3 is TGTGCCAGCAGCTCCATGGAGAATAATTCACCCCTCCACTTT. Translating it yields CASSSMENNSPLHF. Full variable domain (outside the CDR3, taken from reference TRBV5-4 and TRBJ1-6): ETGVTQSPTHLIKTRGQQVTLRCSSQSGHNTVSWYQQALGQGPQFIFQYYREEENGRGNFPPRFSGLQFPNYSSELNVNALELDDSALYLCASSSMENNSPLHFGNGTRLTVT.

The rearrangement links TRBV24-1 to TRBJ2-4; D ambiguous. The V gene's germline CDR1 is KGHDR and CDR2 SFDVKD. V lost 4 bases, J lost 1 base, and 28 bases lay in between. The CDR3 is 21 residues long. In DNA, the CDR3 is TGTGCCACCAGTGACCCCGAACGTGGCGCGGCCCTAGATTTGGCCAAAAACATTCAGTACTTC. This encodes CATSDPERGAALDLAKNIQYF.

This sequence joins TRBV7-2 and TRBJ1-1; the D is unclear. Trimming removed 5 bases from V and 1 base from J, with 14 bases in between. The germline gives CDR1 SGHTA, CDR2 FQGNSA. This CDR3 contains 15 residues. Written as DNA, the CDR3 is TGTGCCAGCAGCCCCCGCGGGTCGGGGAACACTGAAGCTTTCTTT. Its translation is CASSPRGSGNTEAFF.

The rearrangement links TRBV6-5 to TRBJ1-2; 7 positions match TRBD1. Unmatched junction bases numbered 11, after V lost 2 bases and J lost 8 bases. The germline CDR1 and CDR2 sequences are MNHEY and SVGAGI. The CDR3 totals 15 residues. CDR3 sequence (DNA): TGTGCCAGCAGTTACATACGCGACAGGGTCGGCGGCTACACCTTC. Translated, it gives CASSYIRDRVGGYTF.

This clonotype came up many times. A read error may account for a junction end that differs from germline. This chain connects TRBV7-8 to TRBJ2-1; 12 bases agree with TRBD2. The CDR3 spans 14 residues. In germline, CDR1 is SGHVS, CDR2 FQNEAQ. DNA of the CDR3: TGTGCCAGCAGCCTAGCGGGAGGGCCCTATGAGCAGTTCTTC. It codes for CASSLAGGPYEQFF.

This clonotype was recorded a few times. The genes are TRBV7-9 and TRBJ1-6, with TRBD1 matching over 7 bases. The CDR3 consists of 13 residues. In germline, CDR1 is SEHNR, CDR2 FQNEAQ (reference sequence). With V trimmed by 5 bases and J by 9 bases, 4 bases remained unmatched. DNA for the CDR3: TGTGCCAGCAGCAAGGGGACAGCTTCACCCCTCCACTTT. This codes for CASSKGTASPLHF.

This clonotype was seen more than once but under ten times. The V and J genes are TRBV6-5 and TRBJ2-2, with D unresolved. V gave up 2 bases and J gave up 4 bases, with 8 bases separating them. This CDR3 spans 14 amino acids. Germline V lookup: CDR1 MNHEY, CDR2 SVGAGI. Here the CDR3 DNA reads TGTGCCAGCAGTTACGTCCCAGCCACCGGGGAGCTGTTTTTT. Protein sequence: CASSYVPATGELFF.

This clonotype was recorded at least ten times. This sequence joins TRBV7-9 and TRBJ2-7; the D gene could be TRBD1 or TRBD2 (5 bases each). Trimming pared 6 bases from V and 7 bases from J, leaving 22 bases between. The CDR3 sequence is 15 residues long. Germline lookup yields CDR1 SEHNR and CDR2 FQNEAQ (reference sequence). The CDR3 loop reads CASSLGRRRNDEQYF. The CDR3 DNA follows: TGTGCCAGCAGTTTGGGACGGAGGAGGAATGATGAGCAGTACTTC.

This clonotype was seen a few times. The chain combines TRBV5-1 with TRBJ2-7; tentatively, D is TRBD1 (5 bases). From germline, CDR1 is SGHRS and CDR2 YFSETQ. CDR3 length equals 14 residues. The V end was cut by 0 bases, the J end by 6 bases, with 13 bases between. CDR3 DNA sequence: TGCGCCAGCAGCTTGGTTGACAGTAGATCCGAGCAGTACTTC. Translated: CASSLVDSRSEQYF. The variable domain in full, completed from reference TRBV5-1 and TRBJ2-7, reads KAGVTQTPRYLIKTRGQQVTLSCSPISGHRSVSWYQQTPGQGLQFLFEYFSETQRNKGNFPGRFSGRQFSNSRSEMNVSTLELGDSALYLCASSLVDSRSEQYFGPGTRLTVT.

This clonotype was counted between two and nine times. The chain combines TRBV30 with TRBJ2-1; 14 bases line up with TRBD2. Germline CDR1 GTSNPN, CDR2 SVGIG (reference sequence). After removal of 3 bases from V and 1 base from J, the junction contained 8 bases not matched to a gene. This CDR3 is built from 18 residues. CDR3 sequence: CAWRPGLAGARSYNEQFF. The CDR3, as DNA: TGTGCCTGGAGACCGGGACTAGCGGGAGCACGGTCCTACAATGAGCAGTTCTTC.

This clonotype appeared a few times. The chain links TRBV14 to TRBJ2-5; 12 nucleotides align to TRBD2. CDR1 SGHDN and CDR2 FVKESK come from the germline V gene. CDR3 length equals 15 residues. The V segment lost 6 bases and the J segment 2 bases; nucleotides outside the gene matches: 4. DNA of the CDR3: TGTGCCAGCAGACTAGCGGGAGGACTACAAGAGACCCAGTACTTC. Protein: CASRLAGGLQETQYF.

The chain has TRBV7-6 and TRBJ2-3; 10 positions match TRBD2. Germline CDR1 is SGHVS and CDR2 is FNYEAQ. V dropped 1 base and J dropped 0; count of bases not matched to a gene: 7. The CDR3 spans 18 residues. The CDR3 DNA sequence: TGTGCCAGCAGCTTAGGGCTAGCGGGAGCGATAAGCACAGATACGCAGTATTTT. Translated: CASSLGLAGAISTDTQYF.

This clonotype was recorded at least ten times. The chain employs TRBV20-1 and TRBJ2-1; D unresolved. The CDR3 has 15 residues. Germline V CDR1 and CDR2: DFQATT, SNEGSKA (reference sequence). V lost 1 base to trimming and J lost 4 bases, with 14 bases between them. The CDR3 here is CSARAEGGRYNEQFF. In DNA, the CDR3 is TGCAGTGCTAGAGCCGAAGGCGGAAGGTACAATGAGCAGTTCTTC.

The gene calls are TRBV6-5 and TRBJ2-3; 9 bases line up with TRBD2. The ends lost 0 bases at V and 6 bases at J; junction bases unmatched: 7. The CDR3 sequence is 16 residues long. Germline-derived CDR1 and CDR2 are MNHEY and SVGAGI. CDR3 loop: CASSYSEAGGGDTQYF. In DNA, the CDR3 is TGTGCCAGCAGTTACTCCGAAGCGGGAGGAGGGGATACGCAGTATTTT.